One and the same sample provided the 13 T cell receptor beta chains below, sequenced in a study of blood T cell repertoires in COVID-19. Sequenced by immunoSEQ multiplex PCR; TCRdb stores in-frame clones only, minus some. The sample carries approximately 290,000 clones, around nine tenths recorded once. The sequenced material came from peripheral blood. Receptors originate from a woman younger than 45 with COVID-19, enrolled during active disease.

The gene calls are TRBV4-1 and TRBJ1-1; unclear D gene. Per the germline V gene, CDR1 is MGHRA and CDR2 is YSYEKL. This CDR3 has 13 residues. V lost 0 bases, J lost 5 bases, and 7 bases lay in between. In DNA, the CDR3 is TGCGCCAGCAGCCAAGATACAGAGACTGAAGCTTTCTTT. It is translated as CASSQDTETEAFF.

The chain employs TRBV27 and TRBJ2-7, with 11 bases fitting TRBD2. The CDR3 loop spans 15 amino acids. With V trimmed by 6 bases and J by 6 bases, 10 bases remained unmatched. The germline gives CDR1 MNHEY, CDR2 SMNVEV (reference sequence). The CDR3 loop reads CASSRRPGTSGEQYF. CDR3 DNA sequence: TGTGCCAGCAGCCGAAGACCCGGGACTAGCGGCGAGCAGTACTTC.

V gene TRBV5-1 combines with J gene TRBJ1-6; the D is unclear. From germline, CDR1 is SGHRS and CDR2 YFSETQ. This CDR3 region has 16 residues. Trimming pared 1 base from V and 0 bases from J, leaving 8 bases between. The CDR3 coding sequence is TGCGCCAGCAGCTTGAGCGGCAGCTCCTATAATTCACCCCTCCACTTT. This sequence encodes CASSLSGSSYNSPLHF.

The chain has TRBV9 and TRBJ2-5; D is undetermined. V was cut by 0 bases and J by 1 base, with 7 bases left in between. The germline gives CDR1 SGDLS, CDR2 YYNGEE. The CDR3 runs to 14 residues. DNA for the CDR3: TGTGCCAGCAGCGTAGTGGCAGGCCAAGAGACCCAGTACTTC. As protein: CASSVVAGQETQYF.

This clone was seen only once. At one end, the junction sequence differs from germline, possibly due to a read error. This chain connects TRBV18 to TRBJ2-3; no reliable D call. The CDR3 consists of 14 residues. Germline loops: CDR1 KGHSH, CDR2 LQKENI. CDR3 in amino acids: CASSPPSSTDTQYF. The CDR3 DNA reads as TGTGCCAGCTCGCCACCTTCGAGCACAGATACGCAGTATTTT. The full variable domain, completed using reference TRBV18 and TRBJ2-3, is NAGVMQNPRHLVRRRGQEARLRCSPMKGHSHVYWYRQLPEEGLKFMVYLQKENIIDESGMPKERFSAEFPKEGPSILRIQQVVRGDSAAYFCASSPPSSTDTQYFGPGTRLTVL.

The rearrangement uses TRBV5-1 and TRBJ2-1; 9 bases map to TRBD2. After removal of 0 bases from V and 8 bases from J, the junction contained 12 bases not matched to a gene. The CDR3 length is 17 residues. Germline-derived CDR1 and CDR2 are SGHRS and YFSETQ. The CDR3 protein is CASSLVVGGGASDEQFF. DNA of the CDR3: TGCGCCAGCAGCTTGGTGGTTGGCGGGGGGGCCTCAGATGAGCAGTTCTTC.

The rearrangement uses TRBV19 and TRBJ2-7; TRBD1 aligns across 7 bases. The CDR3 spans 15 residues. Germline-derived CDR1 and CDR2 are LNHDA and SQIVND (reference sequence). With 5 bases clipped from V and 5 bases from J, the junction kept 12 bases outside the gene matches. CDR3 sequence (DNA): TGTGCCAGTAGTCCTCTACAGGGGTTGGTCGACGAGCAGTACTTC. Encoded protein: CASSPLQGLVDEQYF.

With regard to this clone: Other DNA variants within this sample encode the same CDR3. The chain has TRBV19 and TRBJ1-1; D unclear. V was cut by 2 bases and J by 2 bases, with 6 bases left in between. The CDR3 contains 13 residues. The germline gives CDR1 LNHDA, CDR2 SQIVND (reference sequence). The CDR3 spells CASSISVNTEAFF. The CDR3 nucleotides read TGTGCCAGTAGTATATCGGTCAACACTGAAGCTTTCTTT.

V usage is TRBV5-1 and J usage is TRBJ1-5, with D maybe TRBD1 (5 bases). The CDR3 loop spans 15 amino acids. The V end lost 4 bases, the J end lost 3 bases, and 14 bases lay between the germline ends. CDR1 is SGHRS and CDR2 is YFSETQ in the germline V gene. In DNA form, the CDR3 reads TGCGCCAGCAGCCCTACTGGCAGGGACAATCAGCCCCAGCATTTT. Translated, it gives CASSPTGRDNQPQHF.

The chain employs TRBV20-1 and TRBJ1-1, with D unclear. Germline V gives CDR1 DFQATT, CDR2 SNEGSKA (reference sequence). V lost 1 base and J 5 bases, leaving 5 bases between the germline ends. The CDR3 totals 11 residues. The CDR3 loop reads CSARVSTEAFF. DNA for the CDR3: TGCAGTGCTAGAGTATCTACTGAAGCTTTCTTT.

The V call is TRBV9, the J call TRBJ1-1; D may be TRBD1 (5 bases). CDR1 SGDLS and CDR2 YYNGEE come from the germline V gene. The V end lost 0 bases, the J end lost 5 bases, and 5 bases lay between the germline ends. The CDR3 loop spans 12 amino acids. The DNA of the CDR3 is TGTGCCAGCAGCGTAGCAGGGACTGAAGCTTTCTTT. Protein product: CASSVAGTEAFF.

This clone was observed a single time. The chain couples TRBV6-2 or TRBV6-3 to TRBJ2-7; D gene unclear. The CDR3 is 15 amino acids. Germline values: CDR1 MNHEY, CDR2 SVGEGT. The germline V and J ends were trimmed by 2 bases and 1 base, with 12 bases remaining between them. Here the CDR3 reads CASSYPTGSSYEQYF. CDR3 nucleotide sequence: TGTGCCAGCAGTTACCCCACGGGTTCTTCCTACGAGCAGTACTTC.

This clone has a single count. This chain links TRBV6-5 with TRBJ2-1, with D tentatively TRBD1 (6 bases). The CDR3 length is 15 residues. V was clipped by 2 bases and J by 4 bases, with 12 bases between them. Germline values: CDR1 MNHEY, CDR2 SVGAGI. The CDR3 region is CASSYVRGHYNEQFF. The CDR3 DNA is TGTGCCAGCAGTTACGTCAGGGGACATTACAATGAGCAGTTCTTC.